The rows below give T cell receptor beta chains drawn from one sample of a study of Ad26.COV2.S vaccination and SARS-CoV-2 variants. Here immunoSEQ multiplex PCR was the method, and the copy in TCRdb shows in-frame clones only, minus some. Of hundreds of thousands of clones in the sample, over 75% were seen once. The specimen was peripheral blood, collected in a trial of Ad26.COV2.S vaccine versus placebo. Every receptor here comes from a person between 18 and 65 years old who received the Ad26.COV2.S COVID-19 vaccine or a placebo. CDR3s include the opening cysteine and the closing phenylalanine or tryptophan. Each record gives: V gene, J gene, D gene, clone size, CDR3 DNA, CDR3 protein. D genes are given only for firm matches. The size of a clone is reported for some rows only, either as once, few or many, or as a class for expanded clones.

TRBV4-1	TRBJ2-3	NA	NA	TGCGCCAGCAGCCATAGGGAATGGGCAGGTAGCACAGATACGCAGTATTTT	CASSHREWAGSTDTQYF
TRBV7-2	TRBJ2-7	NA	NA	TGTGCCAGCAGCTTAGTACAAGCCTACGAGCAGTACTTC	CASSLVQAYEQYF
TRBV7-6	TRBJ2-7	TRBD1	NA	TGTGCCAGCAGCCACCTTCCGGACAGGGCAGACGAGCAGTACTTC	CASSHLPDRADEQYF
TRBV5-4	TRBJ1-1	TRBD1	NA	TGTGCCAGCATGGCTCAAAGGGGGCTCGGAGGGGACACTGAAGCTTTCTTT	CASMAQRGLGGDTEAFF
TRBV10-1	TRBJ2-1	NA	NA	TGCGCCAGCAGCGGCGGCCCTTCGGGTAACAATGAGCAGTTCTTC	CASSGGPSGNNEQFF
TRBV23-1	TRBJ1-1	NA	NA	TGCGCCAGCAGTCAATCCTATTGGCCGCATTCGGGCCTTAACACTGAAGCTTTCTTT	CASSQSYWPHSGLNTEAFF
TRBV4-1	TRBJ1-4	NA	NA	TGCGCCAGCAGCCAAGTGGGAGGGGAAAAACTGTTTTTT	CASSQVGGEKLFF
TRBV2	TRBJ2-5	NA	NA	TGTGCCAGAGCTTATAAAGAGACCCAGTACTTC	CARAYKETQYF
TRBV27	TRBJ2-4	TRBD1	NA	TGTGCCAGCAGTTTATACCCGGGACAGGGGAGTGCCAAAAACATTCAGTACTTC	CASSLYPGQGSAKNIQYF
TRBV6-5	TRBJ2-1	TRBD2	NA	TGTGCCAGCAGCTACCTCCTAGCGGGGGAACACAATGAGCAGTTCTTC	CASSYLLAGEHNEQFF
TRBV7-8	TRBJ2-7	NA	NA	TGTGCCAGCAGCTTAGGGGATGATCGCTACGAGCAGTACTTC	CASSLGDDRYEQYF
TRBV5-1	TRBJ2-7	NA	NA	TGCGCCAGCAGCTTCGCACAGGGAACCTCCTACGAGCAGTACTTC	CASSFAQGTSYEQYF
TRBV7-9	TRBJ2-3	NA	NA	TGTGCCAGCAGATCTATGCAGGGGCGCTTATGGCCCGCTCTAGATACGCAGTATTTT	CASRSMQGRLWPALDTQYF
TRBV30	TRBJ2-1	NA	NA	TGTGCCTGGAGGTACAGGATGTCCTACAATGAGCAGTTCTTC	CAWRYRMSYNEQFF
TRBV11-1	TRBJ1-3	NA	NA	TGTGCCAGCAGCTTAGAATCGGGACGAAACACCATATATTTT	CASSLESGRNTIYF
TRBV10-3	TRBJ1-5	TRBD1	NA	TGTGCCATCAGTAGTGGGACAGGGGGACCGGACAATCAGCCCCAGCATTTT	CAISSGTGGPDNQPQHF
TRBV10-3	TRBJ1-1	TRBD1	once	TGTGCCATCAGTGGGCGGGACAGGGGGCGCCTCACTGAAGCTTTCTTT	CAISGRDRGRLTEAFF
TRBV7-9	TRBJ1-6	NA	once	TGTGCCAGCAGCTTAAGTACAGCCGATTCACCCCTCCACTTT	CASSLSTADSPLHF
TRBV7-9	TRBJ1-2	NA	NA	TGTGCCAGCAGCTCCCGGGACGGGTATTATGGCTACACCTTC	CASSSRDGYYGYTF
TRBV7-9	TRBJ1-2	NA	NA	TGTGCCAGCAGCTTAATGGGACTCATGGGCGGTGCCTATGGCTACACCTTC	CASSLMGLMGGAYGYTF
TRBV7-6	TRBJ2-7	NA	NA	TGTGCCAGCAGCTTAGCGGGACCCGGATACGAGCAGTACTTC	CASSLAGPGYEQYF
TRBV12-3/TRBV12-4	TRBJ1-1	TRBD1	NA	TGTGCCAGCAGTACCGGGACAGGGTTTGAAGCTTTCTTT	CASSTGTGFEAFF
TRBV4-1	TRBJ2-7	TRBD1	NA	TGCGCCAGCAGCCTCGAAGGGGACAGGGGTTACGAGCAGTACTTC	CASSLEGDRGYEQYF
TRBV5-1	TRBJ1-4	NA	NA	TGCGCCAGCAGGACCAACGGTGCAACTAATGAAAAACTGTTTTTT	CASRTNGATNEKLFF
TRBV5-1	TRBJ1-6	TRBD1	few	TGCGCCAGCAGCCTACGACAGGGTCTGCATTCACCCCTCCACTTT	CASSLRQGLHSPLHF
TRBV5-1	TRBJ1-4	NA	NA	TGCGCCAGCAGCTTAGAACAGATTAATGAAAAACTGTTTTTT	CASSLEQINEKLFF
TRBV28	TRBJ2-7	TRBD1	NA	TGTGCCAGCAGTTTGTTCCCCCCCGACAGGGCCCACGGAGGCGAGCAGTACTTC	CASSLFPPDRAHGGEQYF
TRBV30	TRBJ1-1	NA	once	TGTGCCTGGAGTGCCCAAATGAACACTGAAGCTTTCTTT	CAWSAQMNTEAFF
TRBV30	TRBJ2-7	TRBD2	NA	TGTGCCTGGAGTGTAAGAAGACTAGCGGGAACCTACGAGCAGTACTTC	CAWSVRRLAGTYEQYF
TRBV27	TRBJ1-4	NA	NA	TGTGCCAGCACCGACAGGCACAATGAAAAACTGTTTTTT	CASTDRHNEKLFF
TRBV2	TRBJ2-7	NA	NA	TGTGCCAAAGGGGCCTTCCACGAGCAGTACTTC	CAKGAFHEQYF
TRBV24-1	TRBJ1-2	NA	NA	TGTGCCACCAGTGATTTGGAGGGAAACTATGGCTACACCTTC	CATSDLEGNYGYTF
TRBV12-3/TRBV12-4	TRBJ1-6	NA	NA	TGTGCCAGCAGGGGTGATTCACCCCTCCACTTT	CASRGDSPLHF
TRBV6-6	TRBJ1-3	TRBD1	NA	TGTGCCACCTTCTTACAGGGGACCCGCTCTGGAAACACCATATATTTT	CATFLQGTRSGNTIYF
TRBV4-1	TRBJ2-7	TRBD1	NA	TGCGCCAGCAGCCAAAGGCAGGGGGCGAGGGAGCAGTACTTC	CASSQRQGAREQYF
TRBV20-1	TRBJ2-1	NA	few	TGCAGTGCTAGAGAGTCGTATGAGCAGTTCTTC	CSARESYEQFF
TRBV10-2	TRBJ1-2	NA	NA	TGCGCCAGCAGCACGGACAGAGCTAACTATGGCTACACCTTC	CASSTDRANYGYTF
TRBV19	TRBJ2-7	NA	NA	TGTGCCAGTACCCTTAAGGGGGGACCGGGCCTCGGCGAGCAGTACTTC	CASTLKGGPGLGEQYF
TRBV19	TRBJ2-3	NA	NA	TGTGCCAGTAGGGACCCGGGGCGAGGGACAGATACGCAGTATTTT	CASRDPGRGTDTQYF
TRBV4-1	TRBJ2-3	NA	NA	TGCGCCAGCAGCCAACCTATGTCAGCAGATACGCAGTATTTT	CASSQPMSADTQYF
TRBV5-1	TRBJ2-2	NA	NA	TGCGCCAGCAGCTTGGGAGGAGCAGGGTCGGCCACCGGGGAGCTGTTTTTT	CASSLGGAGSATGELFF
TRBV15	TRBJ2-3	NA	NA	TGTGCCACCAGCCGAGGAGGGATTGTTGCGCAGTATTTT	CATSRGGIVAQYF
TRBV29-1	TRBJ2-5	TRBD2	NA	TGCAGCGTTGGGGGACTATACCAAGAGACCCAGTACTTC	CSVGGLYQETQYF
TRBV27	TRBJ1-1	NA	NA	TGTGCCAGCAGCTTTTCCACAGGGGAAGCTTTCTTT	CASSFSTGEAFF
TRBV4-1	TRBJ2-3	NA	NA	TGCGCCAGCAGCCAAGATCAAGTTAGCACAGATACGCAGTATTTT	CASSQDQVSTDTQYF
TRBV4-3	TRBJ1-4	NA	NA	TGCGCCAGCAGCCCGAAAGCAACTAATGAAAAACTGTTTTTT	CASSPKATNEKLFF
TRBV5-6	TRBJ1-1	TRBD1	NA	TGTGCCAGCAGCTTTACAGGGGAGTGGTCCACTGAAGCTTTCTTT	CASSFTGEWSTEAFF
TRBV18	TRBJ2-5	NA	NA	TGTGCCAGCTCACCCGGGACTCCGTACCAAGAGACCCAGTACTTC	CASSPGTPYQETQYF
TRBV9	TRBJ2-3	NA	NA	TGTGCCAGCAGCGCCCGCCGGCAGCCAAGTTTGGGAGATACGCAGTATTTT	CASSARRQPSLGDTQYF
TRBV7-2	TRBJ2-7	TRBD2	NA	TGTGCCAGCAGCGTAACCGGGACTAGCGGGGGAAAGCAGTACTTC	CASSVTGTSGGKQYF